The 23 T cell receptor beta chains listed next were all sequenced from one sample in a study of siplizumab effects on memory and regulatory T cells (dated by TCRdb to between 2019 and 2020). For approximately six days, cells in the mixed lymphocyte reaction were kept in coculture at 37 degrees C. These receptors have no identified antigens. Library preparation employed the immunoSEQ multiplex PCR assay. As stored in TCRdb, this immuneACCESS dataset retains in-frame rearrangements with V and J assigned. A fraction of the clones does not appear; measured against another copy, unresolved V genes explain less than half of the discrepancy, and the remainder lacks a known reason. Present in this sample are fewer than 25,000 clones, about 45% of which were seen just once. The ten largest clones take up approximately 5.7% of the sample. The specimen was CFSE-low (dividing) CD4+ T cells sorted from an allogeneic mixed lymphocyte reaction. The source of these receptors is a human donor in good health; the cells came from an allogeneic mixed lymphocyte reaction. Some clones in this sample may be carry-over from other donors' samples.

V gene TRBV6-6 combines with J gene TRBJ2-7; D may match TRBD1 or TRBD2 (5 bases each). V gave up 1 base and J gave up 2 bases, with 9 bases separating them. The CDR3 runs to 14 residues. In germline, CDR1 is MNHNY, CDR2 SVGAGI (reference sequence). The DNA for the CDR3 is TGTGCCAGCAGTTACTTGGGACGCACCTACGAGCAGTACTTC. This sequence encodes CASSYLGRTYEQYF.

In nucleotides, the CDR3 is TGTGCCAGCAACCGACTAGATGGGAATTCACCCCTCCACTTT. It is translated as CASNRLDGNSPLHF. The V gene is TRBV6-1, the J gene TRBJ1-6; D unresolved. In germline, CDR1 is MNHNS, CDR2 SASEGT. This CDR3 spans 14 amino acids. Trimming stripped 7 bases from V and 7 bases from J, with 14 bases between.

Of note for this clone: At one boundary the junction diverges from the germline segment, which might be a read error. The CDR3 DNA follows: TGTGCCAGCAGCTTGGCACAGGGAACGCAAGAGACCCAGTACTTC. The encoded protein is CASSLAQGTQETQYF. V usage is TRBV5-1 and J usage is TRBJ2-5, with D maybe TRBD1 (6 bases). The CDR3 contains 15 residues. Germline V lookup: CDR1 SGHRS, CDR2 YFSETQ. The full variable domain, in which reference TRBV5-1 and TRBJ2-5 provide the parts outside the CDR3, is KAGVTQTPRYLIKTRGQQVTLSCSPISGHRSVSWYQQTPGQGLQFLFEYFSETQRNKGNFPGRFSGRQFSNSRSEMNVSTLELGDSALYLCASSLAQGTQETQYFGPGTRLLVL.

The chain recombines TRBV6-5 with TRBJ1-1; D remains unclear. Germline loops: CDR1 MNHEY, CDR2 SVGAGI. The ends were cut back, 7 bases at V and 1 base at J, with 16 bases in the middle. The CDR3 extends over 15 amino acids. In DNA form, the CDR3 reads TGTGCCAGCAAGGCCCTACCCCCTAAGAACACTGAAGCTTTCTTT. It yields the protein CASKALPPKNTEAFF.

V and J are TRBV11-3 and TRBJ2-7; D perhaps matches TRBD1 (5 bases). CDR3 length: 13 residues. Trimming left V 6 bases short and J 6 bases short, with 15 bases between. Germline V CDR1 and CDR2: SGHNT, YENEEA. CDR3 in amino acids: CASSRIRGLEQYF. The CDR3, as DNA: TGTGCCAGCAGTCGCATTAGGGGTCTCGAGCAGTACTTC. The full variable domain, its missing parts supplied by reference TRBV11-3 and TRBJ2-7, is EAGVVQSPRYKIIEKKQPVAFWCNPISGHNTLYWYLQNLGQGPELLIRYENEEAVDDSQLPKDRFSAERLKGVDSTLKIQPAELGDSAVYLCASSRIRGLEQYFGPGTRLTVT.

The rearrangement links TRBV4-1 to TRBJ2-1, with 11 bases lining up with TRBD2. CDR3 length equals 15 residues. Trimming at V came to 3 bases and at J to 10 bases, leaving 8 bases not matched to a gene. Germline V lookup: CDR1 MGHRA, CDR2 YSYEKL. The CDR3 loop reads CASSHSLAGVGEQFF. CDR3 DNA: TGCGCCAGCAGCCATTCACTAGCGGGGGTCGGGGAGCAGTTCTTC.

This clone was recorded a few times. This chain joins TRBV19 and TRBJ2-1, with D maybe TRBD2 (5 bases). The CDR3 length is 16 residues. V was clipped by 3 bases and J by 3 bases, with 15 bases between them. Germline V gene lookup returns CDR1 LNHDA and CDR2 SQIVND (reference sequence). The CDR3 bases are TGTGCCAGTAGTATCAGAAGCGGCCCCCTCTACAATGAGCAGTTCTTC. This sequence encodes CASSIRSGPLYNEQFF.

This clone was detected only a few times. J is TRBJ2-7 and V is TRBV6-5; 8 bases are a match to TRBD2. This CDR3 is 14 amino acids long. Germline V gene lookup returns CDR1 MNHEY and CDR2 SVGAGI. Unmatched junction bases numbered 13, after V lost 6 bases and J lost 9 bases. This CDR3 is CASSPVAGGFAQYF. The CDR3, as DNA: TGTGCCAGCAGCCCCGTCGCGGGGGGTTTCGCGCAGTACTTC.

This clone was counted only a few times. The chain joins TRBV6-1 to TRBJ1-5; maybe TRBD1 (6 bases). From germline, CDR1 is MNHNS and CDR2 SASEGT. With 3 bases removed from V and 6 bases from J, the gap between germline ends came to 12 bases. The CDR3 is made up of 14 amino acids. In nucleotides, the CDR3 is TGTGCCAGCAGTGAGAATACGGGGGCTCAGCCCCAGCATTTT. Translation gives CASSENTGAQPQHF.

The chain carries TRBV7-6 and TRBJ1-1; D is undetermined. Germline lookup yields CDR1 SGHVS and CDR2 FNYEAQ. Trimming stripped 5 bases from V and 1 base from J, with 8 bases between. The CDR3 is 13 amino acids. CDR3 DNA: TGTGCCAGCAGCCCCGCAGGGAACACTGAAGCTTTCTTT. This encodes CASSPAGNTEAFF.

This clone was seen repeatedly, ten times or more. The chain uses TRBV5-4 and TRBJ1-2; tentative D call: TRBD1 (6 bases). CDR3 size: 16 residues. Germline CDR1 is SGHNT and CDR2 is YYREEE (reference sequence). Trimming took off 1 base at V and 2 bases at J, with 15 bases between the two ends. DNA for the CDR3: TGTGCCAGCAGCTTGCCAGCGGTCAGGGGCAACTATGGCTACACCTTC. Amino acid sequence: CASSLPAVRGNYGYTF.

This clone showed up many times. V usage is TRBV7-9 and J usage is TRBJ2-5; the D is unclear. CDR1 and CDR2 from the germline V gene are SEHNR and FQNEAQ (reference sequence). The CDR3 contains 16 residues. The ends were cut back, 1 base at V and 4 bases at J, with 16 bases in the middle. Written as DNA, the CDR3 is TGTGCCAGCAGCTTAGTACTCCTTCGATTCCCAGAGACCCAGTACTTC. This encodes CASSLVLLRFPETQYF.

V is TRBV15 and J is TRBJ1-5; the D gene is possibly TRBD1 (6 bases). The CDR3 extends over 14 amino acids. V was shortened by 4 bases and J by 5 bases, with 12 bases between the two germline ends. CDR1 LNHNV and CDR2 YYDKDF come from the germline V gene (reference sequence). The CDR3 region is CATSIGGPYQPQHF. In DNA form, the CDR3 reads TGTGCCACCAGCATCGGGGGGCCCTATCAGCCCCAGCATTTT.

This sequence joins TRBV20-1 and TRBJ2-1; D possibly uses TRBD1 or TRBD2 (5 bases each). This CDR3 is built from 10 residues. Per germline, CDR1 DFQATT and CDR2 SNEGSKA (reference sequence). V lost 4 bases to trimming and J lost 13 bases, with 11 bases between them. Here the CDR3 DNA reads TGCAGTGCTATTGACCGGGGCCAGTTCTTC. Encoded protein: CSAIDRGQFF.

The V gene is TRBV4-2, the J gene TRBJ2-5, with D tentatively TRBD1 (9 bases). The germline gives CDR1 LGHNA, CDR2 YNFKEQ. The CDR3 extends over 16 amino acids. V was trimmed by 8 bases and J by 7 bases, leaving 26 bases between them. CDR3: CASGQGIWAGLGTQYF. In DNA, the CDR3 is TGTGCCAGCGGACAGGGGATCTGGGCGGGACTAGGGACCCAGTACTTC.

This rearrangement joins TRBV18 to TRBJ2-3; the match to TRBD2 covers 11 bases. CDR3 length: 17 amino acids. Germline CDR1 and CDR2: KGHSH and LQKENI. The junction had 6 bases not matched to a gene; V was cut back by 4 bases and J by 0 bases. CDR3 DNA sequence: TGTGCCAGCTCACTTCTGACTAGCGGGGCTAGCACAGATACGCAGTATTTT. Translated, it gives CASSLLTSGASTDTQYF.

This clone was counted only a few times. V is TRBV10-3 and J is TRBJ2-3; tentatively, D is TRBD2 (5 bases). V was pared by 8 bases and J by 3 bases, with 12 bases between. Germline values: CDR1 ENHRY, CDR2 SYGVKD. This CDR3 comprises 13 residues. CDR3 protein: CAIGNRGTDTQYF. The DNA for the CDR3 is TGTGCCATCGGGAACCGGGGAACAGATACGCAGTATTTT.

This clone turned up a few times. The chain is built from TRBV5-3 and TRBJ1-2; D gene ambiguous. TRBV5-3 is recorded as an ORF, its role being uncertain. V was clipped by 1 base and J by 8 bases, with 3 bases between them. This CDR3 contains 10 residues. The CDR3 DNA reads TGTGCCAGAAGCTTGAGGGGCTACACCTTC. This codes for CARSLRGYTF.

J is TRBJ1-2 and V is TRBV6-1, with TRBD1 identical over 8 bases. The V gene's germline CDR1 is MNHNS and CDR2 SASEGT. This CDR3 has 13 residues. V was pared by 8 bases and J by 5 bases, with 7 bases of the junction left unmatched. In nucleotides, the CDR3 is TGTGCCAGCTCGGTACAGGGGGTTTATGGCTACACCTTC. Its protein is CASSVQGVYGYTF.

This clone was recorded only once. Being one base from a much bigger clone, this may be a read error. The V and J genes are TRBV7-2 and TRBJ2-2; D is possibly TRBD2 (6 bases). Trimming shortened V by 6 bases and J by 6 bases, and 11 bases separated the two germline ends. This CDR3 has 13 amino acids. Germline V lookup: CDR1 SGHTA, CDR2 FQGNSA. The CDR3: CASRGWGAGELFF. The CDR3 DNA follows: TGTGCCAGCAGGGGATGGGGGGCCGGGGAGCTGTTTTTT.

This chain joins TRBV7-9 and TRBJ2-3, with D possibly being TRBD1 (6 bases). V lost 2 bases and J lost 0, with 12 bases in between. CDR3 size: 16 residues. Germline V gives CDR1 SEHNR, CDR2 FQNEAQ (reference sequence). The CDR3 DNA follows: TGTGCCAGCAGCTTACAGGGGCAAGTAAGCACAGATACGCAGTATTTT. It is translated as CASSLQGQVSTDTQYF.

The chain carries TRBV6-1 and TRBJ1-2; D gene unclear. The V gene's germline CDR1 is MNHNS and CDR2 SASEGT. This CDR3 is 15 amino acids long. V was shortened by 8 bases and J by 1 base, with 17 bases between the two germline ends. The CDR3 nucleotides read TGTGCCAGCCACCCTTACGTCCCCCGTAACTATGGCTACACCTTC. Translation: CASHPYVPRNYGYTF.

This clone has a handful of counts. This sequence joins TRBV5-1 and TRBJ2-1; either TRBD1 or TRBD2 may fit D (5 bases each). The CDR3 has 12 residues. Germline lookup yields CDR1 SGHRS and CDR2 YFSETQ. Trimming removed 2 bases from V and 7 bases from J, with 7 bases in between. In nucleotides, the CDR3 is TGCGCCAGCAGCTTTGGGACGAATGAGCAGTTCTTC. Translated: CASSFGTNEQFF.